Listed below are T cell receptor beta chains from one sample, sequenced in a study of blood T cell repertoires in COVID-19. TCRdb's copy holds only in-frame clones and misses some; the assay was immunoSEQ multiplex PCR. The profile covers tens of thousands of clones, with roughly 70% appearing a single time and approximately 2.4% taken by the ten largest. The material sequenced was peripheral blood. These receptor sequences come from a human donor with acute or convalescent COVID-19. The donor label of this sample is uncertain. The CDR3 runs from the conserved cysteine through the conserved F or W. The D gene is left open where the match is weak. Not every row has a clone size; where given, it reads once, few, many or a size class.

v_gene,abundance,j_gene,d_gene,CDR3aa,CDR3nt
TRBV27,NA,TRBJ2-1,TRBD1,CASSPTGNNEQFF,TGTGCCAGCAGTCCGACAGGGAATAATGAGCAGTTCTTC
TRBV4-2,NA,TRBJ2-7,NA,CASSQGLQAYEQYF,TGTGCCAGCAGCCAAGGTCTACAGGCTTACGAGCAGTACTTC
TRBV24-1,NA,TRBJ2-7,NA,CATRPATGMHEQYF,TGTGCCACCAGACCTGCAACAGGGATGCACGAGCAGTACTTC
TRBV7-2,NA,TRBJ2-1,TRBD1,CASSMGQGGDEQFF,TGTGCCAGCAGCATGGGACAGGGAGGCGATGAGCAGTTCTTC
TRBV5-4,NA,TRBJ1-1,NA,CASSGAGVAEAFF,TGTGCCAGCAGCGGGGCTGGCGTCGCTGAAGCTTTCTTT
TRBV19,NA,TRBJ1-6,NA,CASRKGDTDNSPLHF,TGTGCCAGTAGAAAGGGGGATACCGATAATTCACCCCTCCACTTT
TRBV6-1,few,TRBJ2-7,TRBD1,CASSERETGSYEQYF,TGTGCCAGCAGTGAAAGGGAGACAGGGTCCTACGAGCAGTACTTC
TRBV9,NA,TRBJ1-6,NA,CASSVAGSNSPLHF,TGTGCCAGCAGCGTAGCAGGCTCCAATTCACCCCTCCACTTT
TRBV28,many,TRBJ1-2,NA,CASSSDRTGSHYGYTF,TGTGCCAGCAGTTCCGACCGAACAGGGTCCCACTATGGCTACACCTTC
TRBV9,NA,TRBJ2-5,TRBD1,CASSAGGRETQYF,TGTGCCAGCAGCGCAGGGGGCAGGGAGACCCAGTACTTC
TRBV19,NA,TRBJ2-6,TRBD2,CASSVAGGRSGANVLTF,TGTGCCAGTAGTGTAGCGGGAGGCCGCTCTGGGGCCAACGTCCTGACTTTC
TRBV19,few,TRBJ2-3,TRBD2,CASSRLAGADTQYF,TGTGCCAGTAGTAGACTAGCGGGAGCAGATACGCAGTATTTT
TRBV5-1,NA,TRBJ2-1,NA,CASSLVEFNEQFF,TGCGCCAGCAGCTTGGTTGAGTTTAATGAGCAGTTCTTC
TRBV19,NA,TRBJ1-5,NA,CASTPGAGNQPQHF,TGTGCCAGTACTCCTGGGGCGGGCAATCAGCCCCAGCATTTT
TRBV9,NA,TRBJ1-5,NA,CASSVGPDTLQPQHF,TGTGCCAGCAGCGTAGGTCCCGACACGTTACAGCCCCAGCATTTT
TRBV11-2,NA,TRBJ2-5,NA,CASSPGETQYF,TGTGCCAGCAGCCCGGGAGAGACCCAGTACTTC
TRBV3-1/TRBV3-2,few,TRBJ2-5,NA,CASSQASPQETQYF,TGTGCCAGCAGCCAAGCTAGCCCCCAAGAGACCCAGTACTTC
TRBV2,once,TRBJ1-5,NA,CASSYRDTNQPQHF,TGTGCCAGCAGTTACCGGGACACGAATCAGCCCCAGCATTTT
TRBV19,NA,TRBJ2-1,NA,CASSRRRANSERYNEQFF,TGTGCCAGTAGCCGACGGCGGGCAAACAGTGAGCGTTACAATGAGCAGTTCTTC
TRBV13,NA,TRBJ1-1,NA,CASSLGRGRNTEAFF,TGTGCCAGCAGCTTAGGCCGCGGGAGGAACACTGAAGCTTTCTTT